The 30 T cell receptor beta chains below all came from one sample that was sequenced in a study of vaccination and CD4 T cells after COVID-19. For these TCRs, the target antigens are not known. Treatment indicated: roughly 10-day PBMC culture with coronavirus spike peptide pools or control peptides (ViraFEST assay). Oncomine TCR Beta short-read sequencing was applied to DNA from cultured CD4+ T cells. A single record per CDR3 protein comes from TCRdb applying MiXCR to the PCR reads. The repertoire holds under 3,500 distinct CDR3 sequences, with 20% to 30% as singletons. Sample: CD4+ T cells from blood, cultured in vitro, taken after SARS-CoV-2 vaccination. The receptors were gathered from a human donor who had recovered from COVID-19.

The chain carries TRBV4-1 and TRBJ1-1, with 9 bases lining up with TRBD1. Looked up from germline, CDR1 is MGHRA and CDR2 is YSYEKL. The CDR3 is made up of 16 amino acids. After removal of 4 bases from V and 7 bases from J, the junction contained 13 bases not matched to a gene. The CDR3 protein is CASSLKRDRVFFEAFF. The CDR3 coding sequence is TGCGCCAGCAGCCTAAAACGGGACAGGGTGTTCTTTGAAGCTTTCTTT.

The chain employs TRBV7-8 and TRBJ1-2; tentative D call: TRBD1 (6 bases). The V gene's germline CDR1 is SGHVS and CDR2 FQNEAQ. The CDR3 has 16 residues. V lost 5 bases to trimming and J lost 3 bases, with 19 bases between them. CDR3 in amino acids: CASSKAVGAEYYGYTF. The CDR3 DNA sequence: TGTGCCAGCAGCAAAGCGGTGGGGGCGGAATACTATGGCTACACCTTC.

In its sample, this clonotype was seen a few times. The chain links TRBV7-9 to TRBJ1-1; D ambiguous. Germline values: CDR1 SEHNR, CDR2 FQNEAQ (reference sequence). This CDR3 comprises 15 residues. Trimming shortened V by 2 bases and J by 1 base, and 11 bases separated the two germline ends. Here the CDR3 DNA reads TGTGCCAGCAGCTTACGCCCCGTAGGGAACACTGAAGCTTTCTTT. It specifies CASSLRPVGNTEAFF.

The chain couples TRBV19 to TRBJ1-5; D is undetermined. Between the trimmed V and J ends, which lost 4 bases and 2 bases, there was a span of 6 bases. From germline, CDR1 is LNHDA and CDR2 SQIVND (reference sequence). The CDR3 contains 13 residues. As DNA, the CDR3 is TGTGCCAGTAGTACCCAGGGCAATCAGCCCCAGCATTTT. Amino acids: CASSTQGNQPQHF.

The V gene is TRBV20-1, the J gene TRBJ2-6; D assignment may be TRBD1 or TRBD2 (5 bases each). Germline CDR1 reads DFQATT; CDR2 reads SNEGSKA (reference sequence). The CDR3 runs 15 residues. V dropped 7 bases and J dropped 0 bases, with 13 bases sitting between them. CDR3 sequence (DNA): TGCAGTGTCTCGGGGCTCCTCTCTGGGGCCAACGTCCTGACTTTC. It encodes CSVSGLLSGANVLTF.

On this clonotype itself: A much larger clone lies one base from this, so it may be a read error. The chain combines TRBV7-9 with TRBJ2-3; D gene unclear. The germline V gene has CDR1 SEHNR and CDR2 FQNEAQ (reference sequence). CDR3 size: 14 residues. The CDR3 loop reads CAGSLEHISDTQYF. Written as DNA, the CDR3 is TGTGCCGGCAGCTTAGAGCACATCTCAGATACGCAGTATTTT.

This clonotype was seen only a few times. CDR3 sequence (DNA): TGCACCATCTCGGGAGGACCCCTCTCCTACGAGCAGTACTTC. Translated, it gives CTISGGPLSYEQYF. The chain employs TRBV1 and TRBJ2-7; the listed D gene, TRBD2, was not tested against the DNA. TRBV1 is reported as a pseudogene. The CDR3 loop spans 14 amino acids.

The chain links TRBV12-3 or TRBV12-4 to TRBJ1-2; TRBD1 aligns across 9 bases. There are 14 residues in the CDR3. V was pared by 5 bases and J by 8 bases, with 9 bases of the junction left unmatched. The CDR3 DNA reads as TGTGCCAGCAGTCCCTACAGGGGGCGTATGGGCTACACCTTC. Residues: CASSPYRGRMGYTF.

The CDR3 is CASSSSGRLSPLHF. DNA of the CDR3: TGTGCCAGCAGTTCCTCAGGTCGTTTGTCACCCCTCCACTTT. The chain couples TRBV12-3 or TRBV12-4 to TRBJ1-6; D is unclear. The CDR3 totals 14 residues. The V end lost 4 bases, the J end lost 10 bases, and 14 bases lay between the germline ends.

The CDR3, as DNA: TGTGCCAGCAGGCTCGAGGGCTCTAGCACAGATACGCAGTATTTT. This gives the protein CASRLEGSSTDTQYF. The chain employs TRBV6-4 and TRBJ2-3, with D possibly matching TRBD2 (5 bases). The CDR3 is 15 residues long. CDR1 and CDR2 (germline): MRHNA, SNTAGT. V was trimmed by 6 bases and J by 0 bases, leaving 13 bases between them.

The chain links TRBV16 to TRBJ1-2, with 8 nucleotides matching TRBD1. V gave up 4 bases and J gave up 4 bases; unmatched junction bases: 8. Germline V gene lookup returns CDR1 KGHSY and CDR2 FQNENV. The CDR3 sequence is 15 residues long. CDR3 protein: CASSPRTGSLYGYTF. CDR3 sequence (DNA): TGTGCCAGCAGCCCTCGGACAGGGAGTCTCTATGGCTACACCTTC. Together with reference TRBV16 and TRBJ1-2, the CDR3 gives the full variable domain: GEEVAQTPKHLVRGEGQKAKLYCAPIKGHSYVFWYQQVLKNEFKFLISFQNENVFDETGMPKERFSAKCLPNSPCSLEIQATKLEDSAVYFCASSPRTGSLYGYTFGSGTRLTVV.

The chain has TRBV28 and TRBJ2-3; 9 nucleotides agree with TRBD2. Germline V gives CDR1 MDHEN, CDR2 SYDVKM. Germline trimming cut 5 bases from V and 2 bases from J; bases unmatched to any gene: 8. This CDR3 is 16 amino acids long. This chain's CDR3 is CASSHLIAGDTDTQYF. CDR3 DNA sequence: TGTGCCAGCAGTCATCTAATAGCGGGGGACACAGATACGCAGTATTTT.

The chain is built from TRBV27 and TRBJ2-2; 11 bases line up with TRBD1. Per germline, CDR1 MNHEY and CDR2 SMNVEV (reference sequence). V was clipped by 6 bases and J by 6 bases; unmatched bases: 9. CDR3 size: 16 residues. CDR3 in DNA: TGTGCCAGCAGAGGACAGGGGGCATCTGGGTCCGGGGAGCTGTTTTTT. It codes for CASRGQGASGSGELFF.

Judged by abundance, this clonotype is medium-sized. V is TRBV29-1 and J is TRBJ1-2; D remains unclear. There are 10 residues in the CDR3. CDR1 SQVTM and CDR2 ANQGSEA come from the germline V gene. The V end was cut by 7 bases, the J end by 7 bases, with 10 bases between. The CDR3 sequence: CSAQDPGYTF. CDR3 bases: TGCAGCGCCCAGGATCCTGGCTACACCTTC.

This clonotype has just a few counts. The chain carries TRBV28 and TRBJ2-3; D gene ambiguous. Between the trimmed V and J ends, which lost 6 bases and 6 bases, there was a span of 7 bases. The CDR3 runs 11 residues. Germline V gene lookup returns CDR1 MDHEN and CDR2 SYDVKM. This CDR3 is CASSSRDTQYF. For the CDR3, the DNA is TGTGCCAGCAGCTCGCGGGATACGCAGTATTTT.

The table lists this clonotype with a few counts. The chain links TRBV6-1 to TRBJ1-6, with D possibly TRBD1 on 6 matching bases. The CDR3 contains 16 residues. Germline V gene data show CDR1 as MNHNS and CDR2 as SASEGT. The V end lost 4 bases, the J end lost 7 bases, and 17 bases lay between the germline ends. CDR3 amino acids: CASSGIRGTRNSPLHF. The CDR3, as DNA: TGTGCCAGCAGTGGTATCAGGGGCACGAGGAATTCACCCCTCCACTTT.

This clonotype counts as medium-sized (0.01 to 0.1%). V gene TRBV4-1 combines with J gene TRBJ1-5; 9 bases are a match to TRBD1. The CDR3 covers 16 residues. CDR1 and CDR2 from the germline V gene are MGHRA and YSYEKL. V shed 4 bases, J shed 3 bases, and the junction held 7 bases outside the gene matches. CDR3 coding DNA: TGCGCCAGCAGCCCGGGCAACAGGGGGCCCAATCAGCCCCAGCATTTT. As protein: CASSPGNRGPNQPQHF.

The CDR3 DNA reads TGTGCCAGCAGCCGCCGGGACAGGAACTATGGCTACACCTTC. This sequence encodes CASSRRDRNYGYTF. V is TRBV7-8 and J is TRBJ1-2; TRBD1 agrees at 8 bases. This CDR3 has 14 residues. Germline-derived CDR1 and CDR2 are SGHVS and FQNEAQ. Germline trimming cut 5 bases from V and 2 bases from J; bases unmatched to any gene: 4.

By share of the sample, this clonotype is medium-sized. The chain carries TRBV20-1 and TRBJ2-5; a possible D gene is TRBD2 (6 bases). This CDR3 spans 14 amino acids. V shed 5 bases and J shed 0 bases, with 13 bases lying between them. Germline V lookup: CDR1 DFQATT, CDR2 SNEGSKA (reference sequence). The CDR3 DNA is TGCAGTGCTGGACCGGGGGAATACCAAGAGACCCAGTACTTC. Translated: CSAGPGEYQETQYF.

The CDR3 here is CASNPNTGRNTEAFF. CDR3 nucleotide sequence: TGTGCCAGCAATCCCAACACGGGGAGGAACACTGAAGCTTTCTTT. The V and J genes are TRBV28 and TRBJ1-1; no firm D call. Germline V gives CDR1 MDHEN, CDR2 SYDVKM. CDR3 length: 15 amino acids. Trimming stripped 7 bases from V and 1 base from J, with 16 bases between.

This clonotype was seen more than once but under ten times. The gene calls are TRBV7-9 and TRBJ2-1; 8 bases fit TRBD1. The CDR3 has 15 residues. Trimming at V came to 6 bases and at J to 13 bases, leaving 17 bases not matched to a gene. The germline V gene encodes CDR1 SEHNR and CDR2 FQNEAQ (reference sequence). The CDR3 sequence: CASSSLGSRGLSQFF. DNA of the CDR3: TGTGCCAGCAGTTCATTGGGGTCCAGGGGGCTGAGTCAGTTCTTC.

This clonotype was seen a handful of times. J is TRBJ2-7 and V is TRBV29-1; possibly TRBD2 for D (5 bases). CDR1 is SQVTM and CDR2 is ANQGSEA in the germline V gene. V was clipped by 5 bases and J by 3 bases, with 23 bases between them. The CDR3 covers 16 residues. CDR3 nucleotide sequence: TGCAGCGTTCAGATGTACATTCTGAAAGGAGGCTACGAGCAGTACTTC. This translates into CSVQMYILKGGYEQYF.

This clonotype is categorized as medium-sized. The chain employs TRBV7-2 and TRBJ2-7; D call uncertain. Trimming removed 6 bases at V and 3 bases at J, with 12 bases between. The CDR3 covers 13 residues. Germline V gives CDR1 SGHTA, CDR2 FQGNSA. CDR3 coding DNA: TGTGCCAGCAGGGATGACGGTTACTACGAGCAGTACTTC. Translation: CASRDDGYYEQYF. The full variable domain, its missing parts supplied by reference TRBV7-2 and TRBJ2-7, is GAGVSQSPSNKVTEKGKDVELRCDPISGHTALYWYRQSLGQGLEFLIYFQGNSAPDKSGLPSDRFSAERTGGSVSTLTIQRTQQEDSAVYLCASRDDGYYEQYFGPGTRLTVT.

The V gene is TRBV6-1, the J gene TRBJ2-1, with TRBD2 identical over 14 bases. This CDR3 region has 19 residues. V shed 5 bases, J shed 8 bases, and the junction held 17 bases outside the gene matches. Germline CDR1 is MNHNS and CDR2 is SASEGT. The CDR3 spells CASSTAGLAGEGASDEQFF. The CDR3 DNA is TGTGCCAGCAGTACTGCGGGACTAGCGGGGGAGGGGGCCAGCGATGAGCAGTTCTTC.

This clonotype came up a few times. The chain recombines TRBV10-3 with TRBJ1-2; no firm D call. CDR1 is ENHRY, CDR2 SYGVKD, per germline. The CDR3 covers 16 residues. The V gene lost 0 bases and the J gene lost 7 bases, with 18 bases spanning the gap. The CDR3 is CAISESPGRARGGYTF. DNA of the CDR3: TGTGCCATCAGTGAGTCGCCTGGCCGGGCCCGAGGTGGCTACACCTTC.

This clonotype was observed a handful of times. The chain is built from TRBV27 and TRBJ1-2, with D hard to call. Trimming took off 3 bases at V and 6 bases at J, with 14 bases between the two ends. This CDR3 contains 14 residues. Looked up from germline, CDR1 is MNHEY and CDR2 is SMNVEV (reference sequence). CDR3 amino acids: CASSFRGAFNGYTF. As DNA, the CDR3 is TGTGCCAGCAGTTTTCGGGGAGCTTTCAATGGCTACACCTTC.

This rearrangement joins TRBV20-1 to TRBJ2-1, with 11 bases lining up with TRBD2. Germline CDR1 and CDR2: DFQATT and SNEGSKA (reference sequence). V lost 3 bases and J lost 4; bases outside the gene matches: 5. The CDR3 sequence is 15 residues long. The CDR3 DNA follows: TGCAGTGCTAGCCCAACTAGCGGGGGATACAATGAGCAGTTCTTC. Translating it yields CSASPTSGGYNEQFF.

The CDR3 region has the DNA TGTGCCAGCAGCTTGTGGGGGGGATACGAGCAGTACTTC. Its translation is CASSLWGGYEQYF. This sequence joins TRBV7-9 and TRBJ2-7; 7 bases are a match to TRBD2. The CDR3 totals 13 residues. Germline V lookup: CDR1 SEHNR, CDR2 FQNEAQ (reference sequence). V dropped 3 bases and J dropped 4; count of bases not matched to a gene: 3.

V gene TRBV6-1 combines with J gene TRBJ1-6; no clear D. Between the trimmed V and J ends, which lost 8 bases and 7 bases, there was a span of 12 bases. Germline V gives CDR1 MNHNS, CDR2 SASEGT. The CDR3 covers 13 residues. CDR3 in DNA: TGTGCCAGCGCTAGATTTTACAATTCACCCCTCCACTTT. It translates to CASARFYNSPLHF.

This clonotype was seen just once. The J gene is TRBJ1-1, the V gene TRBV6-1, with D possibly matching TRBD1 (5 bases). The CDR3 spans 14 residues. The germline gives CDR1 MNHNS, CDR2 SASEGT. The ends were cut back, 8 bases at V and 0 bases at J, with 13 bases in the middle. CDR3 residues: CASQRSDMNTEAFF. CDR3 coding DNA: TGTGCCAGCCAGAGATCGGACATGAACACTGAAGCTTTCTTT.